This TCR beta chain stems from a study of blood T cells in healthy people across ages. At least 6 micrograms of total RNA were extracted per sample. Overall study findings and caveats: Strongly correlated with naive T cell percentage was TCR beta diversity. Diversity estimated from one million T cells was considered an underestimate.

A note on this clonotype: The target antigen is unknown.

A second roughly 6 to 11 cycle PCR used barcoded and J-beta primers. TCRdb independently ran MiXCR on the 5' RACE reads; one entry per CDR3 protein. The data show 800,000 or so distinct CDR3 sequences, about half seen once. Germline V gene lookup returns CDR1 SGHRS and CDR2 YFSETQ. V was clipped by 3 bases and J by 1 base, with 5 bases between them. This CDR3 has 13 amino acids. The rearrangement links TRBV5-1 to TRBJ2-1; D gene uncertain. The origin of this receptor is a man older than 75 in good health. Material: blood. CDR3 DNA: TGCGCCAGCAGCTCTCTGTCCTACAATGAGCAGTTCTTC. It codes for CASSSLSYNEQFF.